Below, 27 T cell receptor beta chains from the same sample are listed, as sequenced in a study of shared clonotypes between healthy human individuals. Libraries were prepared by immunoSEQ multiplex PCR; TCRdb keeps only in-frame clonotypes and omits some of them. The table records some 630,000 clones, 96% of them present only once. Selected positively for CCR7 and CD45RO-negative, naive CD8 cells excluded terminally differentiated effector memory CD45RA+ cells. The sequenced sample consisted of naive CD8+ T cells sorted from blood. Source of these receptors: a woman aged 25 to 39 in good health.

As regards this clone: This sample includes further DNA sequences coding for the same CDR3. The chain carries TRBV7-9 and TRBJ1-3, with D hard to call. V lost 5 bases to trimming and J lost 3 bases, with 5 bases between them. The CDR3 sequence is 12 residues long. Looked up from germline, CDR1 is SEHNR and CDR2 is FQNEAQ (reference sequence). The CDR3 DNA sequence: TGTGCCAGCAGCCCCGGTGGAAACACCATATATTTT. The encoded protein is CASSPGGNTIYF.

The V call is TRBV5-1, the J call TRBJ2-1; D gene uncertain. The V gene's germline CDR1 is SGHRS and CDR2 YFSETQ. The V gene lost 3 bases and the J gene lost 8 bases, with 6 bases spanning the gap. CDR3 length: 11 residues. CDR3 DNA: TGCGCCAGCAGCTCCGGCTATGAGCAGTTCTTC. Translation gives CASSSGYEQFF.

This sequence joins TRBV10-3 and TRBJ2-3; TRBD2 aligns across 10 bases. The germline gives CDR1 ENHRY, CDR2 SYGVKD. Germline trimming cut 6 bases from V and 4 bases from J; bases unmatched to any gene: 1. The CDR3 is 13 residues long. CDR3 bases: TGTGCCATCAGGAGCGGGAGGGCAGATACGCAGTATTTT. Translating it yields CAIRSGRADTQYF.

The rearrangement uses TRBV27 and TRBJ2-1, with 8 nucleotides matching TRBD2. The CDR3 covers 13 residues. The ends lost 7 bases at V and 12 bases at J; junction bases unmatched: 11. Looked up from germline, CDR1 is MNHEY and CDR2 is SMNVEV (reference sequence). CDR3 loop: CASTPAGTRVQFF. The DNA for the CDR3 is TGTGCCAGCACCCCGGCCGGGACTAGGGTGCAGTTCTTC.

This chain links TRBV6-6 with TRBJ1-5; tentative D call: TRBD1 (5 bases). Germline CDR1 MNHNY, CDR2 SVGAGI (reference sequence). The CDR3 extends over 14 amino acids. Trimming took off 6 bases at V and 3 bases at J, with 12 bases between the two ends. The CDR3 here is CASSPDTPNQPQHF. The DNA of the CDR3 is TGTGCCAGCAGCCCGGACACCCCCAATCAGCCCCAGCATTTT.

The chain combines TRBV7-7 with TRBJ2-1; possible D gene TRBD2, 5 bases. This CDR3 has 14 residues. The V gene's germline CDR1 is SSHAT and CDR2 FNYEAQ (reference sequence). The V and J ends lost 4 bases and 7 bases respectively, with 14 bases between them. CDR3 loop: CASSSQIGGNEQFF. CDR3 coding DNA: TGTGCCAGCAGCTCCCAGATAGGCGGGAATGAGCAGTTCTTC. Using reference TRBV7-7 and TRBJ2-1 for the parts outside the CDR3, the full variable domain is GAGVSQSPRYKVTKRGQDVTLRCDPISSHATLYWYQQALGQGPEFLTYFNYEAQPDKSGLPSDRFSAERPEGSISTLTIQRTEQRDSAMYRCASSSQIGGNEQFFGPGTRLTVL.

This rearrangement joins TRBV6-6 to TRBJ2-3, with a weak D call TRBD1 (6 bases). The CDR3 has 12 amino acids. V lost 6 bases and J lost 4, with 8 bases in between. Germline assignment: CDR1 MNHNY and CDR2 SVGAGI (reference sequence). The DNA for the CDR3 is TGTGCCAGCAGAGAGGGGGCAGATACGCAGTATTTT. Translated: CASREGADTQYF.

This chain joins TRBV19 and TRBJ2-1, with 11 positions matching TRBD2. The CDR3 sequence is 16 residues long. V lost 6 bases and J lost 8; bases outside the gene matches: 12. The germline V gene has CDR1 LNHDA and CDR2 SQIVND (reference sequence). For the CDR3, the DNA is TGTGCCAGTAGCCCCGAACTAGCGGGAGTTCTCGATGAGCAGTTCTTC. Its translation: CASSPELAGVLDEQFF.

V is TRBV4-1 and J is TRBJ1-1; D is ambiguous. This CDR3 comprises 15 residues. Germline CDR1 MGHRA, CDR2 YSYEKL. V lost 3 bases and J lost 4, with 15 bases in between. This chain's CDR3 is CASSHKPSYSTEAFF. The CDR3 DNA reads TGCGCCAGCAGCCACAAACCGTCCTATAGCACTGAAGCTTTCTTT.

This clone was counted a single time. The chain couples TRBV4-1 to TRBJ1-2; D may be TRBD1 (5 bases). Trimming removed 1 base at V and 3 bases at J, with 15 bases between. Germline lookup yields CDR1 MGHRA and CDR2 YSYEKL. This CDR3 region has 16 residues. For the CDR3, the DNA is TGCGCCAGCAGCCAAGGGGGACCTCGAGGTGACTATGGCTACACCTTC. Protein product: CASSQGGPRGDYGYTF.

This rearrangement joins TRBV28 to TRBJ2-7, with TRBD2 matching 15 bases. Germline V gene sequence: CDR1 MDHEN, CDR2 SYDVKM. CDR3 length: 17 residues. With V trimmed by 5 bases and J by 5 bases, 10 bases remained unmatched. This CDR3 is CASSPGLAGGHRDEQYF. As DNA, the CDR3 is TGTGCCAGCAGTCCGGGACTAGCGGGAGGCCACAGAGACGAGCAGTACTTC.

V usage is TRBV28 and J usage is TRBJ2-7; possible D gene TRBD1, 5 bases. Germline V gives CDR1 MDHEN, CDR2 SYDVKM. There are 15 residues in the CDR3. V lost 6 bases and J 3 bases, leaving 18 bases between the germline ends. The CDR3: CASRVGPALNYEQYF. As DNA, the CDR3 is TGTGCCAGCAGGGTGGGGCCAGCGCTAAACTACGAGCAGTACTTC.

The chain has TRBV7-6 and TRBJ2-2; D remains unclear. Looked up from germline, CDR1 is SGHVS and CDR2 is FNYEAQ. V gave up 1 base and J gave up 0 bases, with 3 bases separating them. This CDR3 spans 14 amino acids. The DNA for the CDR3 is TGTGCCAGCAGCTTAGATACGAACACCGGGGAGCTGTTTTTT. Translation gives CASSLDTNTGELFF.

The V gene is TRBV14, the J gene TRBJ2-6; possibly TRBD1 or TRBD2 for D (5 bases each). Germline loops: CDR1 SGHDN, CDR2 FVKESK. V was shortened by 2 bases and J by 3 bases, with 8 bases between the two germline ends. The CDR3 contains 15 residues. The CDR3 coding sequence is TGTGCCAGCAGCCAATGGGGGAATGGGGCCAACGTCCTGACTTTC. Its protein is CASSQWGNGANVLTF.

The rearrangement uses TRBV5-6 and TRBJ2-7, with TRBD2 matching 8 bases. Trimming cost V 4 bases and J 3 bases; bases outside gene matches: 9. The V gene's germline CDR1 is SGHDT and CDR2 YYEEEE. The CDR3 totals 15 residues. For the CDR3, the DNA is TGTGCCAGCAGCCCCGCGGAGCGGGGGTACTACGAGCAGTACTTC. Translated: CASSPAERGYYEQYF.

The V and J genes are TRBV5-8 and TRBJ2-7; 12 bases fit TRBD1. Germline V gives CDR1 SGHTS, CDR2 YDEGEE. The CDR3 is 16 residues long. V shed 4 bases, J shed 5 bases, and the junction held 10 bases outside the gene matches. CDR3 sequence: CASSVEAGTGGNEQYF. The CDR3 DNA follows: TGTGCCAGCAGCGTGGAGGCCGGGACAGGGGGCAACGAGCAGTACTTC.

Only one count was recorded for this clone. V and J are TRBV5-1 and TRBJ2-7; 8 bases are shared with TRBD2. This CDR3 has 17 amino acids. J lost 0 bases, V lost 4 bases, and 12 bases had no gene match. Germline lookup yields CDR1 SGHRS and CDR2 YFSETQ. CDR3 DNA sequence: TGCGCCAGCAGCCAACCCCGGGAGGGCTCCTTCTCCTACGAGCAGTACTTC. Protein sequence: CASSQPREGSFSYEQYF.

The V and J genes are TRBV5-6 and TRBJ2-3; TRBD1 matches 10 bases. There are 15 residues in the CDR3. V was clipped by 4 bases and J by 5 bases; unmatched bases: 7. The germline gives CDR1 SGHDT, CDR2 YYEEEE. The CDR3 DNA sequence: TGTGCCAGCAGCGCGGGGGGACAGGGGTTAGATACGCAGTATTTT. The encoded protein is CASSAGGQGLDTQYF.

The rearrangement uses TRBV19 and TRBJ1-5, with D possibly being TRBD1 (6 bases). The germline V and J ends were trimmed by 5 bases and 4 bases, with 15 bases remaining between them. This CDR3 has 15 residues. CDR1 LNHDA and CDR2 SQIVND come from the germline V gene (reference sequence). CDR3 nucleotides: TGTGCCAGTAGTCGTGGGCAGGGGATGAATCAGCCCCAGCATTTT. Protein product: CASSRGQGMNQPQHF.

The V gene is TRBV2, the J gene TRBJ2-7; 9 bases align to TRBD1. J was trimmed by 0 bases and V by 7 bases; bases with no gene match: 4. The CDR3 length is 14 residues. Germline V gene data show CDR1 as SNHLY and CDR2 as FYNNEI. CDR3 in DNA: TGTGCCAGCACCGGGACAGGGAGCTCCTACGAGCAGTACTTC. This sequence encodes CASTGTGSSYEQYF.

The chain recombines TRBV7-9 with TRBJ1-1, with 7 positions matching TRBD1. The CDR3 is made up of 14 amino acids. V lost 4 bases and J lost 1; bases outside the gene matches: 3. The germline CDR1 and CDR2 sequences are SEHNR and FQNEAQ (reference sequence). DNA for the CDR3: TGTGCCAGCAGCTACCAGGGGGGGAACACTGAAGCTTTCTTT. It encodes CASSYQGGNTEAFF.

The V and J genes are TRBV9 and TRBJ2-3; 10 bases match TRBD2. Trimming at V came to 0 bases and at J to 4 bases, leaving 5 bases not matched to a gene. The V gene's germline CDR1 is SGDLS and CDR2 YYNGEE. There are 16 residues in the CDR3. The CDR3 sequence is CASSVGSSGSADTQYF. As DNA, the CDR3 is TGTGCCAGCAGCGTAGGGTCTAGCGGGAGTGCAGATACGCAGTATTTT.

Here the CDR3 DNA reads TGTGCCAGCAGCAAAGCGGGACGGGCCAATCAGCCCCAGCATTTT. Translation: CASSKAGRANQPQHF. This chain links TRBV21-1 with TRBJ1-5. TRBV21-1 is designated a pseudogene. CDR3 size: 15 residues.

The count of this clone is one. This chain connects TRBV5-6 to TRBJ1-4; D is undetermined. Germline CDR1 is SGHDT and CDR2 is YYEEEE. V lost 4 bases and J 0 bases, leaving 7 bases between the germline ends. The length of the CDR3 is 14 residues. The CDR3 DNA is TGTGCCAGCAGCCCAGGTGCAACTAATGAAAAACTGTTTTTT. It translates to CASSPGATNEKLFF. Using reference TRBV5-6 and TRBJ1-4 for the parts outside the CDR3, the full variable domain is DAGVTQSPTHLIKTRGQQVTLRCSPKSGHDTVSWYQQALGQGPQFIFQYYEEEERQRGNFPDRFSGHQFPNYSSELNVNALLLGDSALYLCASSPGATNEKLFFGSGTQLSVL.

The chain employs TRBV27 and TRBJ2-1; D is ambiguous. The CDR3 consists of 15 residues. Germline V gives CDR1 MNHEY, CDR2 SMNVEV (reference sequence). With 8 bases removed from V and 5 bases from J, the gap between germline ends came to 19 bases. As DNA, the CDR3 is TGTGCCAGCTACCCCATTCCAGGCCTAAACAATGAGCAGTTCTTC. Its translation is CASYPIPGLNNEQFF.

The genes are TRBV7-7 and TRBJ2-5, with 8 bases matching TRBD1. Unmatched junction bases numbered 22, after V lost 5 bases and J lost 5 bases. The CDR3 sequence is 19 residues long. The germline V gene has CDR1 SSHAT and CDR2 FNYEAQ (reference sequence). The CDR3 loop is CASSQGAGLAPLLLETQYF. The CDR3 DNA sequence: TGTGCCAGCAGCCAGGGGGCGGGTCTAGCTCCTCTCTTGTTGGAGACCCAGTACTTC.

This clone was counted once. The chain couples TRBV29-1 to TRBJ2-7; 13 bases fit TRBD2. V dropped 3 bases and J dropped 1; count of bases not matched to a gene: 3. CDR3 length: 15 residues. CDR1 and CDR2 (germline): SQVTM, ANQGSEA. The CDR3 DNA reads TGCAGCGTTGAGAAGGGACTAGCGGGATCCTACGAGCAGTACTTC. This codes for CSVEKGLAGSYEQYF.